The entry below describes one T cell receptor beta chain. Its cognate antigen is unknown. The data were taken from a study of OX40 agonist ivuxolimab in advanced cancers. Study results and limitations: At 0.1 to 3.0 mg/kg and by week 6, clonal expansion occurred in CD4+ and CD8+ blood T cells.

The CDR3 covers 13 residues. Trimming removed 2 bases from V and 2 bases from J, with 7 bases in between. Germline V lookup: CDR1 MNHEY, CDR2 SVGAGI. The method was immunoSEQ multiplex PCR; TCRdb's version includes in-frame clones alone and lacks a portion of them. This table holds about 100,000 clones, less than 95% found once. This chain connects TRBV6-5 to TRBJ2-7, with D unresolved. The sample was CD4+ or CD8+ T cells sorted from blood, taken in a trial of the OX40 agonist ivuxolimab. This TCR was recovered from an adult with an advanced solid tumor such as melanoma, head and neck, liver or kidney cancer. CDR3 amino acids: CASSYRATYEQYF. CDR3 nucleotides: TGTGCCAGCAGTTACCGGGCGACCTACGAGCAGTACTTC.